Shown below are 29 T cell receptor beta chains from a single sample sequenced in a study of OX40 agonist ivuxolimab in advanced cancers. Assay: immunoSEQ multiplex PCR; the TCRdb copy retains only in-frame clones and omits some. The sample shows tens of thousands of clones, around 83% of them seen only once. This sample comprised CD4+ or CD8+ T cells sorted from blood, obtained in a trial of the OX40 agonist ivuxolimab. The receptors were sampled from an adult with an advanced solid tumor such as melanoma, head and neck, liver or kidney cancer.

V and J are TRBV11-2 and TRBJ2-3; TRBD2 matches at 7 bases. Germline loops: CDR1 SGHAT, CDR2 FQNNGV. J was trimmed by 6 bases and V by 2 bases; bases with no gene match: 8. The CDR3 sequence is 15 residues long. The DNA of the CDR3 is TGTGCCAGCAGCTTAAACCCACGGGGGGAGGATACGCAGTATTTT. This codes for CASSLNPRGEDTQYF.

This clone was seen just once. J is TRBJ2-7 and V is TRBV28, with D perhaps TRBD1 or TRBD2 (5 bases each). This CDR3 is 14 amino acids long. In germline, CDR1 is MDHEN, CDR2 SYDVKM. V was cut by 2 bases and J by 6 bases, with 14 bases left in between. The CDR3 DNA is TGTGCCAGCAGTTTAGCCGGGGCCGGCCGCGAGCAGTACTTC. Residues: CASSLAGAGREQYF.

This chain links TRBV7-9 with TRBJ2-3, with D perhaps given as TRBD1 or TRBD2 (5 bases each). This CDR3 comprises 15 residues. Per the germline V gene, CDR1 is SEHNR and CDR2 is FQNEAQ (reference sequence). V gave up 5 bases and J gave up 0 bases, with 12 bases separating them. CDR3 amino acids: CASSPGDQSTDTQYF. The CDR3, as DNA: TGTGCCAGCAGCCCCGGGGACCAGAGCACAGATACGCAGTATTTT.

The gene calls are TRBV10-3 and TRBJ1-1; possible D gene TRBD1, 6 bases. V lost 4 bases and J lost 1, with 7 bases in between. The germline V gene has CDR1 ENHRY and CDR2 SYGVKD. This CDR3 spans 13 amino acids. The CDR3 DNA reads TGTGCCATCAGTGGACAGGAGAACACTGAAGCTTTCTTT. Amino acids: CAISGQENTEAFF.

The rearrangement links TRBV7-2 to TRBJ2-2; 7 bases agree with TRBD2. From germline, CDR1 is SGHTA and CDR2 FQGNSA. The CDR3 has 16 amino acids. The V and J ends lost 5 bases and 1 base, in that order; junction bases with no gene match: 7. This CDR3 reads CASSITSDVNTGELFF. The CDR3 nucleotides are TGTGCCAGCAGCATCACTAGCGACGTGAACACCGGGGAGCTGTTTTTT.

As DNA, the CDR3 is TGCGCCAGCAGCCAGGGCGCTTCGGTGAACTATGGCTACACCTTC. It translates to CASSQGASVNYGYTF. The rearrangement uses TRBV4-1 and TRBJ1-2, with D hard to call. Per germline, CDR1 MGHRA and CDR2 YSYEKL. Trimming shortened V by 3 bases and J by 2 bases, and 13 bases separated the two germline ends. The CDR3 loop spans 15 amino acids.

This rearrangement joins TRBV7-2 to TRBJ1-6, with a tentative D call TRBD1 (6 bases). Trimming left V 2 bases short and J 7 bases short, with 18 bases between. Germline V gene lookup returns CDR1 SGHTA and CDR2 FQGNSA. CDR3 length: 17 amino acids. The CDR3 reads CASSLIFGAGENSPLHF. CDR3 sequence (DNA): TGTGCCAGCAGCTTAATCTTCGGGGCAGGGGAAAATTCACCCCTCCACTTT. The variable domain in full, with the rest retrieved from reference TRBV7-2 and TRBJ1-6, is GAGVSQSPSNKVTEKGKDVELRCDPISGHTALYWYRQSLGQGLEFLIYFQGNSAPDKSGLPSDRFSAERTGGSVSTLTIQRTQQEDSAVYLCASSLIFGAGENSPLHFGNGTRLTVT.

The rearrangement uses TRBV27 and TRBJ1-6; D is unclear. V was cut by 2 bases and J by 5 bases, with 4 bases left in between. The CDR3 runs to 13 residues. Germline CDR1 MNHEY, CDR2 SMNVEV (reference sequence). The CDR3 DNA reads as TGTGCCAGCAGTTTACAGGATAATTCACCCCTCCACTTT. Protein: CASSLQDNSPLHF.

The chain combines TRBV7-9 with TRBJ2-3, with 7 bases lining up with TRBD2. Germline loops: CDR1 SEHNR, CDR2 FQNEAQ (reference sequence). The CDR3 totals 16 residues. The V gene end was trimmed by 1 base and the J gene end by 4 bases; junction bases not matched to a gene: 8. DNA of the CDR3: TGTGCCAGCAGCTTAGGATCGGGGGGTCTCGCAGATACGCAGTATTTT. Protein: CASSLGSGGLADTQYF.

The genes are TRBV6-1 and TRBJ2-3; D is unclear. Germline CDR1 reads MNHNS; CDR2 reads SASEGT. Deletions cut 10 bases from V and 0 bases from J, with 11 bases between. The CDR3 has 13 residues. CDR3 nucleotides: TGTGCCACCACTCCTCCCAGCACAGATACGCAGTATTTT. Translating it yields CATTPPSTDTQYF.

The chain couples TRBV30 to TRBJ1-1; D uncertain. Germline values: CDR1 GTSNPN, CDR2 SVGIG (reference sequence). V was cut by 0 bases and J by 5 bases, with 16 bases left in between. This CDR3 comprises 15 residues. In DNA, the CDR3 is TGTGCCTGGAGTGTTCTGGATAAAAAGAGGACTGAAGCTTTCTTT. Its protein is CAWSVLDKKRTEAFF.

The gene calls are TRBV11-2 and TRBJ1-2, with D unresolved. V was trimmed by 0 bases and J by 1 base, leaving 12 bases between them. The germline CDR1 and CDR2 sequences are SGHAT and FQNNGV. The CDR3 extends over 16 amino acids. CDR3 nucleotide sequence: TGTGCCAGCAGCTTAGATCCGGGTGCGGTTAACTATGGCTACACCTTC. Its translation is CASSLDPGAVNYGYTF.

This rearrangement joins TRBV4-1 to TRBJ2-5; D gene unclear. The V and J ends lost 1 base and 3 bases respectively, with 15 bases between them. CDR1 is MGHRA and CDR2 is YSYEKL in the germline V gene. This CDR3 comprises 16 residues. CDR3 sequence reads: CASSQVAPGVKETQYF. The DNA for the CDR3 is TGCGCCAGCAGCCAAGTTGCGCCTGGGGTGAAAGAGACCCAGTACTTC.

As DNA, the CDR3 is TGTGCCAGCAGCTTACCCGGGTTCATCACTGAAGCTTTCTTT. As protein: CASSLPGFITEAFF. The chain uses TRBV7-9 and TRBJ1-1, with D uncertain. The V and J ends lost 2 bases and 4 bases respectively, with 11 bases between them. CDR1 SEHNR and CDR2 FQNEAQ come from the germline V gene (reference sequence). The CDR3 totals 14 residues.

The V gene is TRBV5-1, the J gene TRBJ2-1; 12 positions agree with TRBD2. Trimming took 4 bases from V and 6 from J; bases not matched to a gene: 5. This CDR3 spans 15 amino acids. Germline CDR1 SGHRS, CDR2 YFSETQ. The CDR3 bases are TGCGCCAGCAGCAGCCTAGCGGGAGGGCCCAATGAGCAGTTCTTC. Protein product: CASSSLAGGPNEQFF.

The chain has TRBV4-2 and TRBJ1-4; D is possibly TRBD1 (6 bases). The germline V and J ends were trimmed by 0 bases and 0 bases, with 11 bases remaining between them. This CDR3 spans 17 amino acids. Germline lookup yields CDR1 LGHNA and CDR2 YNFKEQ. The DNA of the CDR3 is TGTGCCAGCAGCCAAGAGGGAGGGGGATCAACTAATGAAAAACTGTTTTTT. It yields the protein CASSQEGGGSTNEKLFF.

The chain couples TRBV29-1 to TRBJ2-1; 8 positions agree with TRBD2. The J segment lost 1 base and the V segment lost 6 bases, leaving 11 bases of the junction unmatched. Germline V CDR1 and CDR2: SQVTM, ANQGSEA. This CDR3 is 16 amino acids long. The CDR3 nucleotides read TGCAGCGTCGTTACTGGACTAGCTGCGTCCTACAATGAGCAGTTCTTC. Its protein product is CSVVTGLAASYNEQFF.

The chain links TRBV5-1 to TRBJ1-5; perhaps TRBD1 as D (5 bases). The CDR3 is 15 amino acids. CDR1 and CDR2 from the germline V gene are SGHRS and YFSETQ. V was trimmed by 2 bases and J by 1 base, leaving 10 bases between them. The CDR3 loop reads CASSFGGGSNQPQHF. CDR3 nucleotide sequence: TGCGCCAGCAGCTTTGGTGGGGGGAGCAATCAGCCCCAGCATTTT.

V is TRBV2 and J is TRBJ1-1; D uncertain. Trimming took off 7 bases at V and 1 base at J, with 10 bases between the two ends. This CDR3 has 13 amino acids. Germline-derived CDR1 and CDR2 are SNHLY and FYNNEI. Here the CDR3 reads CASKGQENTEAFF. The DNA for the CDR3 is TGTGCCAGCAAAGGCCAAGAGAACACTGAAGCTTTCTTT.

This chain uses TRBV5-4 with TRBJ2-1, with 8 bases identical to TRBD2. Germline CDR1 reads SGHNT; CDR2 reads YYREEE (reference sequence). V was clipped by 3 bases and J by 8 bases; unmatched bases: 7. This CDR3 is 14 amino acids long. In DNA, the CDR3 is TGTGCCAGCAGCTCCGGGACTAGGGTCTATGAGCAGTTCTTC. It codes for CASSSGTRVYEQFF.

J is TRBJ2-2 and V is TRBV18; the D gene is possibly TRBD2 (6 bases). There are 16 residues in the CDR3. Germline V gives CDR1 KGHSH, CDR2 LQKENI. V was cut by 2 bases and J by 1 base, with 11 bases left in between. The CDR3, as DNA: TGTGCCAGCTCACCAGCGGGACCCGTGAACACCGGGGAGCTGTTTTTT. Translated: CASSPAGPVNTGELFF.

The chain links TRBV6-5 to TRBJ1-4, with D tentatively TRBD1 (6 bases). The germline V and J ends were trimmed by 4 bases and 3 bases, with 12 bases remaining between them. CDR1 is MNHEY, CDR2 SVGAGI, per germline. This CDR3 is 15 amino acids long. CDR3 in DNA: TGTGCCAGCAGTTTACGGGGGGCCCCTAATGAAAAACTGTTTTTT. It yields the protein CASSLRGAPNEKLFF.

This chain connects TRBV12-5 to TRBJ2-3; 12 nucleotides agree with TRBD2. The trim removed 1 base at V and 4 bases at J, leaving 6 bases unmatched. This CDR3 contains 17 residues. Germline V gene lookup returns CDR1 LGHNT and CDR2 FRNRAP. CDR3 in DNA: TGTGCTAGTGGTTTGGCGACTAGCGGGAGAGTATCAGATACGCAGTATTTT. Its protein product is CASGLATSGRVSDTQYF.

This clone has a single count. The chain joins TRBV5-1 to TRBJ1-4, with D maybe TRBD1 (5 bases). The V gene lost 0 bases and the J gene lost 2 bases, with 11 bases spanning the gap. From germline, CDR1 is SGHRS and CDR2 YFSETQ. This CDR3 region has 16 residues. The CDR3 protein is CASSLAGGTTNEKLFF. DNA of the CDR3: TGCGCCAGCAGCTTGGCTGGGGGGACGACTAATGAAAAACTGTTTTTT.

The rearrangement uses TRBV5-1 and TRBJ2-7; 7 nucleotides line up with TRBD1. Germline-derived CDR1 and CDR2 are SGHRS and YFSETQ. There are 15 residues in the CDR3. Trimming removed 5 bases from V and 2 bases from J; junction bases left unmatched: 10. CDR3 DNA sequence: TGCGCCAGCAGTCCGACAGGGTTGAGCGCCTACGAGCAGTACTTC. Amino acid sequence: CASSPTGLSAYEQYF.

The chain has TRBV28 and TRBJ2-1, with D hard to call. The CDR3 contains 14 residues. V gave up 3 bases and J gave up 9 bases, with 15 bases separating them. In germline, CDR1 is MDHEN, CDR2 SYDVKM. DNA for the CDR3: TGTGCCAGCAGTTTCAGGCCTTTTGAAGGTGAGCAGTTCTTC. Encoded protein: CASSFRPFEGEQFF.

The chain is built from TRBV5-6 and TRBJ1-2; D call uncertain. V lost 4 bases and J lost 8, with 24 bases in between. The CDR3 length is 16 residues. CDR1 is SGHDT, CDR2 YYEEEE, per germline. The CDR3 reads CASSNTPNPHVWGYTF. In DNA form, the CDR3 reads TGTGCCAGCAGCAATACCCCTAATCCCCACGTATGGGGCTACACCTTC.

V and J are TRBV19 and TRBJ1-2; D possibly corresponds to TRBD1 (6 bases). The V end lost 1 base, the J end lost 8 bases, and 14 bases lay between the germline ends. Germline loops: CDR1 LNHDA, CDR2 SQIVND (reference sequence). The CDR3 spans 14 residues. The CDR3: CASSIGGGGFGYTF. The CDR3 DNA follows: TGTGCCAGTAGTATAGGAGGAGGGGGGTTCGGCTACACCTTC.

V and J are TRBV12-5 and TRBJ1-1; weak D call: TRBD1 (6 bases). Germline loops: CDR1 LGHNT, CDR2 FRNRAP. The CDR3 consists of 16 residues. The V end was cut by 1 base, the J end by 0 bases, with 12 bases between. CDR3 nucleotide sequence: TGTGCTAGTGGTTTGGGCACGACAGGCTTGAACACTGAAGCTTTCTTT. Translating it yields CASGLGTTGLNTEAFF.